This T cell receptor (beta chain) was captured by sequencing in a study of molecular identifiers for immune sequencing clone quantification. Study-wide results and limits: Highly expanded clones may be undercounted when identical TCR molecules share barcodes.

Germline CDR1 MNHEY, CDR2 SVGAGI. The CDR3 length is 13 residues. Trimming removed 5 bases from V and 3 bases from J, with 8 bases in between. This clonotype was counted at least ten times. The target antigen is unknown. Bulk TCR libraries were made with methods that had been previously described and with listed TCR primers. From the PCR reads, TCRdb called clonotypes with MiXCR, one entry per CDR3 protein. Seen here are 75,000 to 100,000 distinct CDR3 sequences, 19% observed once, and the top ten hold about 0.85%. The sequence was obtained from a human donor in good health. Some libraries in this study had Jurkat cell RNA spiked in. Sequenced input: naive CD8+ T cells from blood, with Jurkat cell RNA spiked in. Subset noted: FACS-sorted CD8+CD4-CCR7+CD45RA+ naive T cells. V is TRBV6-5 and J is TRBJ1-5; D remains ambiguous. CDR3 sequence (DNA): TGTGCCAGCAGTCCCGGGCCCAATCAGCCCCAGCATTTT. It is translated as CASSPGPNQPQHF.